This T cell receptor (beta chain) was sequenced during a study of T cells after posttransplantation cyclophosphamide. Busulfan-fludarabine conditioning, marrow transplant, and cyclophosphamide on days +3 and +4 were administered. Whole-study results and caveats: Later blood repertoires were often dominated by clones from the donor CD8+ memory compartment. After PTCy, TRB diversity resembled that of CNI/methotrexate controls. Blood and skin or GI T cell repertoires showed limited TRB overlap.

This clone has more than one count but fewer than ten. Its antigen is currently unknown. This table comes from immunoSEQ multiplex PCR, and its TCRdb copy is limited to in-frame clones, with some not included. The sample consists of several thousand clones, roughly 80% of them appearing once. This specimen consisted of PBMCs, obtained 1,400 to 1,500 days after allogeneic stem cell transplant with posttransplant cyclophosphamide. The sequence was obtained from a male patient between 25 and 40 years old who received an allogeneic stem cell transplant from a related donor, was CMV-positive, and had acute GVHD only. Some T cells may trace back to the graft donor.

CDR3 nucleotide sequence: TGTGCCAGCAGCGTAGGCAGGGTGGCTGGAAACACCATATATTTT. The encoded protein is CASSVGRVAGNTIYF. This rearrangement joins TRBV9 to TRBJ1-3; the D gene is possibly TRBD1 (5 bases). The CDR3 extends over 15 amino acids. V was pared by 0 bases and J by 2 bases, with 9 bases between. Germline CDR1 reads SGDLS; CDR2 reads YYNGEE.